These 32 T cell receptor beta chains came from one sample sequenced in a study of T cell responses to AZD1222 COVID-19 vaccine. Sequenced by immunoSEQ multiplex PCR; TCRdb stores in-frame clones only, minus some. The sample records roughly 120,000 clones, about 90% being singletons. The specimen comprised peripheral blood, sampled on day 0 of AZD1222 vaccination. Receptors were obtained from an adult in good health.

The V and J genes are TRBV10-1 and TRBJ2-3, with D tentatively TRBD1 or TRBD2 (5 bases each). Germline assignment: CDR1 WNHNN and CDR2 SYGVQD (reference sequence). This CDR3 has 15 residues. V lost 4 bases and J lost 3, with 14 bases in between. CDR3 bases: TGCGCCAGCAGTGGGGGGAACTTGGGGACAGATACGCAGTATTTT. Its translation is CASSGGNLGTDTQYF.

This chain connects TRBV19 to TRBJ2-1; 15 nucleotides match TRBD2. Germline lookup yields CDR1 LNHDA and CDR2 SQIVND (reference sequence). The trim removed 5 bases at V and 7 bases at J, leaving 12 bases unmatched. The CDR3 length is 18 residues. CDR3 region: CASSSGLAGGPWGNEQFF. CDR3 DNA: TGTGCCAGTAGTTCCGGACTAGCGGGAGGGCCATGGGGGAATGAGCAGTTCTTC. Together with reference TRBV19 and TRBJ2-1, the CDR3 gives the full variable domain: DGGITQSPKYLFRKEGQNVTLSCEQNLNHDAMYWYRQDPGQGLRLIYYSQIVNDFQKGDIAEGYSVSREKKESFPLTVTSAQKNPTAFYLCASSSGLAGGPWGNEQFFGPGTRLTVL.

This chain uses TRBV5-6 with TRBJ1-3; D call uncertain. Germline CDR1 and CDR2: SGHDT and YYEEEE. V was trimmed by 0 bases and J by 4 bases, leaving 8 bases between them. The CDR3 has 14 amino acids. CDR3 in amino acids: CASSLERVGNTIYF. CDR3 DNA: TGTGCCAGCAGCTTGGAACGTGTCGGAAACACCATATATTTT.

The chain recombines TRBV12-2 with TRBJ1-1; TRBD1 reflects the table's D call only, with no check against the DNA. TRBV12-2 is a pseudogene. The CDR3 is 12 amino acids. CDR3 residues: CASHETGKEAFF. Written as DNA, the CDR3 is TGTGCAAGTCACGAAACAGGGAAAGAAGCTTTCTTT.

CDR3 sequence: CASSQAPEGGTEAFF. The CDR3 bases are TGTGCCAGCAGCCAAGCCCCCGAAGGGGGTACTGAAGCTTTCTTT. The chain recombines TRBV3-1 (or the pseudogene TRBV3-2) with TRBJ1-1; TRBD1 is a possible D gene (6 bases). The CDR3 totals 15 residues. Per the germline V gene, CDR1 is LGHDT and CDR2 is YNNKEL (reference sequence). Trimming pared 1 base from V and 5 bases from J, leaving 14 bases between.

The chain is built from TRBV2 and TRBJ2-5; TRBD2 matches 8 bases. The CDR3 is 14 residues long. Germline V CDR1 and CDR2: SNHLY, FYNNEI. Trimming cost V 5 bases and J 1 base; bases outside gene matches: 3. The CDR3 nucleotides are TGTGCCAGCAGTCCGCGGGGGGCCCAAGAGACCCAGTACTTC. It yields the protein CASSPRGAQETQYF.

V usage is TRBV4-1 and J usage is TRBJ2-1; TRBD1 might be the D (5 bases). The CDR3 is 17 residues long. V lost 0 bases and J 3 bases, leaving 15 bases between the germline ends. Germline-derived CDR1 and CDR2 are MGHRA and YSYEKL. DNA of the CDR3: TGCGCCAGCAGCCAAGAAAAAACAGGCCACTACTACAATGAGCAGTTCTTC. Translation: CASSQEKTGHYYNEQFF.

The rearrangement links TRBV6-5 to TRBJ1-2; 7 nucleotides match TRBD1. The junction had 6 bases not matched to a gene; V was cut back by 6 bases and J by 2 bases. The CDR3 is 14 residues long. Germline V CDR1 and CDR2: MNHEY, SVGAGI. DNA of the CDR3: TGTGCCAGCAGCCACGCACAGGGGAACTATGGCTACACCTTC. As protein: CASSHAQGNYGYTF.

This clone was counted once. CDR3 sequence (DNA): TGTGCCAGCAGCCATGGATCAGGGAGCAGCAATCAGCCCCAGCATTTT. Amino acid sequence: CASSHGSGSSNQPQHF. The chain links TRBV3-1 (or the pseudogene TRBV3-2) to TRBJ1-5, with D tentatively TRBD1 (5 bases). CDR1 is LGHDT, CDR2 YNNKEL, per germline (reference sequence). CDR3 length: 16 amino acids. V lost 3 bases to trimming and J lost 1 base, with 13 bases between them.

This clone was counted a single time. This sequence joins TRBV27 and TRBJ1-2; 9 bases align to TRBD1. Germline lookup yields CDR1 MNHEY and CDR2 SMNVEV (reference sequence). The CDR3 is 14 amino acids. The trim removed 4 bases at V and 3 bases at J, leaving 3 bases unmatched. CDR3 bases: TGTGCCAGCAGTTGGGACAGGGAAGACTATGGCTACACCTTC. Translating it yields CASSWDREDYGYTF.

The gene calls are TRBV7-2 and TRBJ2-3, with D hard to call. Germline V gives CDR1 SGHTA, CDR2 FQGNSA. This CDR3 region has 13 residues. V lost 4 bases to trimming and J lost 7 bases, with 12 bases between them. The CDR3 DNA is TGTGCCAGCAGCTACGGCGGTAGAAATACGCAGTATTTT. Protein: CASSYGGRNTQYF. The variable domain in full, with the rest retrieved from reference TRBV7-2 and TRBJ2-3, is GAGVSQSPSNKVTEKGKDVELRCDPISGHTALYWYRQSLGQGLEFLIYFQGNSAPDKSGLPSDRFSAERTGGSVSTLTIQRTQQEDSAVYLCASSYGGRNTQYFGPGTRLTVL.

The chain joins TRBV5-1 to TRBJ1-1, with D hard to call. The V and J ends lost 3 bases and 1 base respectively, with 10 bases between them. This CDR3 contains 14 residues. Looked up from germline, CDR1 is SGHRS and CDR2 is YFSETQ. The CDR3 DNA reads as TGCGCCAGCAGCTCCCCTAACAAGAACACTGAAGCTTTCTTT. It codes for CASSSPNKNTEAFF.

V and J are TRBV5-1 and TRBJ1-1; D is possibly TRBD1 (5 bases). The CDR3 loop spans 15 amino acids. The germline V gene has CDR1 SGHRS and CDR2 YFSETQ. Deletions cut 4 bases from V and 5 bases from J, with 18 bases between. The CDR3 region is CASSPLGGARTEAFF. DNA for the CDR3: TGCGCCAGCAGCCCATTGGGAGGGGCGAGGACTGAAGCTTTCTTT.

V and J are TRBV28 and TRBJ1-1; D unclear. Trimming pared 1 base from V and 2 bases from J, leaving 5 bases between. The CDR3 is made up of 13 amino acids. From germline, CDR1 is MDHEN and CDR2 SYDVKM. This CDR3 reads CASSLFSNTEAFF. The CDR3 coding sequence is TGTGCCAGCAGTTTATTCAGCAACACTGAAGCTTTCTTT.

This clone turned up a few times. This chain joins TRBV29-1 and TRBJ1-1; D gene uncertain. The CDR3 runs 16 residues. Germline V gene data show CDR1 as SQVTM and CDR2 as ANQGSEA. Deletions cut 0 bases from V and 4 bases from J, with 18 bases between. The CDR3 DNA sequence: TGCAGCGTTGAAGAGGTGAAGGGAAAGTACGGCACTGAAGCTTTCTTT. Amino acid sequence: CSVEEVKGKYGTEAFF.

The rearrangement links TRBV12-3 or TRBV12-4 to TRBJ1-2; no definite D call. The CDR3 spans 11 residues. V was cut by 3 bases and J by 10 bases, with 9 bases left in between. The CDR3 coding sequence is TGTGCCAGCAGTTTTAATGTCGTCTACACCTTC. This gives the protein CASSFNVVYTF.

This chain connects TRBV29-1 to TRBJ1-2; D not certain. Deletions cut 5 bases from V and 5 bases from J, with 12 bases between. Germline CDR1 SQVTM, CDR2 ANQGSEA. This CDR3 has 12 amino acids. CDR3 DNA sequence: TGCAGCGTTCGCCAGGACCAATATGGCTACACCTTC. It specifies CSVRQDQYGYTF. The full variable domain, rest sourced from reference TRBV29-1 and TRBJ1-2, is SAVISQKPSRDICQRGTSLTIQCQVDSQVTMMFWYRQQPGQSLTLIATANQGSEATYESGFVIDKFPISRPNLTFSTLTVSNMSPEDSSIYLCSVRQDQYGYTFGSGTRLTVV.

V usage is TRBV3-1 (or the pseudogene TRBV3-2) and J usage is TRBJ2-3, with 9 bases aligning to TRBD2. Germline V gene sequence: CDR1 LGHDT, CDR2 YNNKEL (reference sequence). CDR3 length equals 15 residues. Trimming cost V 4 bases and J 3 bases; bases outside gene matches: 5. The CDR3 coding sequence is TGTGCCAGCAGCCGTAGCGGGAGATGGACAGATACGCAGTATTTT. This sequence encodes CASSRSGRWTDTQYF.

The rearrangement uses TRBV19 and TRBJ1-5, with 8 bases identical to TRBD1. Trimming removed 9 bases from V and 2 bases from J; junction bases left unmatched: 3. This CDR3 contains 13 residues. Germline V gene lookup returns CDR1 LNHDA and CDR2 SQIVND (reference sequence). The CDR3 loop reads CASRTGRNQPQHF. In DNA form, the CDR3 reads TGTGCCAGCCGGACAGGGCGCAATCAGCCCCAGCATTTT. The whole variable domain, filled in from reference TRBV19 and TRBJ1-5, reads DGGITQSPKYLFRKEGQNVTLSCEQNLNHDAMYWYRQDPGQGLRLIYYSQIVNDFQKGDIAEGYSVSREKKESFPLTVTSAQKNPTAFYLCASRTGRNQPQHFGDGTRLSIL.

The CDR3 protein is CASSLDPDWEGYTF. CDR3 nucleotides: TGTGCCAGCAGCTTAGACCCGGACTGGGAAGGCTACACCTTC. This chain connects TRBV7-8 to TRBJ1-2; no reliable D call. V was shortened by 1 base and J by 8 bases, with 14 bases between the two germline ends. This CDR3 has 14 amino acids. CDR1 SGHVS and CDR2 FQNEAQ come from the germline V gene.

Here the CDR3 DNA reads TGTGCCAGCTCACCGGGACAAGCCTCCTACAATGAGCAGTTCTTC. It translates to CASSPGQASYNEQFF. The rearrangement links TRBV18 to TRBJ2-1; D perhaps matches TRBD1 (6 bases). Trimming left V 3 bases short and J 0 bases short, with 9 bases between. CDR1 KGHSH and CDR2 LQKENI come from the germline V gene. The CDR3 has 15 amino acids.

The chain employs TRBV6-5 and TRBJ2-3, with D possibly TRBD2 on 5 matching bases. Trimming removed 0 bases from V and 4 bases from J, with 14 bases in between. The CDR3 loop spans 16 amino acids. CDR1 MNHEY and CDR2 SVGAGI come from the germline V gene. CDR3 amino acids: CASSYSTGREPDTQYF. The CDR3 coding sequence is TGTGCCAGCAGTTACTCGACCGGTAGGGAGCCAGATACGCAGTATTTT.

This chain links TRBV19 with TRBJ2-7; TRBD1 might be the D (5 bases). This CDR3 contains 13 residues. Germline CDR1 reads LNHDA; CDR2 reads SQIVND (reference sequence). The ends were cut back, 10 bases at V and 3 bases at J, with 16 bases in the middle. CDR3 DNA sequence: TGTGCCACCCATCCAGCAGGGCGCTACGAGCAGTACTTC. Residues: CATHPAGRYEQYF.

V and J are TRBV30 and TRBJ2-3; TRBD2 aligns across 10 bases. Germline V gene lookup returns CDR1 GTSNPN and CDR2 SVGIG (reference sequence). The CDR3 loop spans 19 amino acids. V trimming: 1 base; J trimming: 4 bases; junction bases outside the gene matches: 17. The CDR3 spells CAWSASPFDLAGEADTQYF. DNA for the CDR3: TGTGCCTGGAGTGCCTCGCCCTTCGACCTAGCGGGAGAAGCAGATACGCAGTATTTT. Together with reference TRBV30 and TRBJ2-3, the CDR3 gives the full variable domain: SQTIHQWPATLVQPVGSPLSLECTVEGTSNPNLYWYRQAAGRGLQLLFYSVGIGQISSEVPQNLSASRPQDRQFILSSKKLLLSDSGFYLCAWSASPFDLAGEADTQYFGPGTRLTVL.

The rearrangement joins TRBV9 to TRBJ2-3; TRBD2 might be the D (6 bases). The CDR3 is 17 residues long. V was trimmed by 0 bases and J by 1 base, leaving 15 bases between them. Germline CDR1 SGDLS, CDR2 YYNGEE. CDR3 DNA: TGTGCCAGCAGCGTAGTGAGAGGCGGGATGGGCACAGATACGCAGTATTTT. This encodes CASSVVRGGMGTDTQYF.

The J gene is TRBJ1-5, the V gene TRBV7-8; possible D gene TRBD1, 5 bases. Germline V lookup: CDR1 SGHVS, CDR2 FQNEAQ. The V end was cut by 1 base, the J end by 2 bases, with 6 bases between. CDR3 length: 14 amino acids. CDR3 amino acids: CASSLGDGNQPQHF. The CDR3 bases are TGTGCCAGCAGCTTAGGGGACGGCAATCAGCCCCAGCATTTT.

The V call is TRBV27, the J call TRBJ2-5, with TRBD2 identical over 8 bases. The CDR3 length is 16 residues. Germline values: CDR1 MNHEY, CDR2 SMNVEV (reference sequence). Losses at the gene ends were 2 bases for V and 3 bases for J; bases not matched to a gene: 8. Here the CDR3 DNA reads TGTGCCAGCAGTTTACTGGCGGGGGGCAGTGAAGAGACCCAGTACTTC. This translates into CASSLLAGGSEETQYF.

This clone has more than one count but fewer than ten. This CDR3 is CASGTGSYNSPLHF. The DNA of the CDR3 is TGTGCCAGCGGGACAGGCTCCTATAATTCACCCCTCCACTTT. The rearrangement links TRBV9 to TRBJ1-6, with 8 bases that match TRBD1. The germline V gene has CDR1 SGDLS and CDR2 YYNGEE. The CDR3 totals 14 residues. J gave up 0 bases and V 7 bases, and 0 bases lay outside the gene matches.

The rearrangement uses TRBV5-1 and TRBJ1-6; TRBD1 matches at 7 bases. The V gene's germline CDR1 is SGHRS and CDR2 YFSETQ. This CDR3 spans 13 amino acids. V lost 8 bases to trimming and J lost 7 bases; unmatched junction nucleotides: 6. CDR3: CASRQGENSPLHF. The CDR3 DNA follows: TGCGCCAGTCGACAGGGTGAAAATTCACCCCTCCACTTT.

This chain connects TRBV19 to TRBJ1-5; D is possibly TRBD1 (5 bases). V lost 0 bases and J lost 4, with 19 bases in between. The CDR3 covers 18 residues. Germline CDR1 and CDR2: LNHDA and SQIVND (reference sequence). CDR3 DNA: TGTGCCAGTAGTATAGATTCGGAGACAGCCTCGTGGAATCAGCCCCAGCATTTT. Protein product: CASSIDSETASWNQPQHF.

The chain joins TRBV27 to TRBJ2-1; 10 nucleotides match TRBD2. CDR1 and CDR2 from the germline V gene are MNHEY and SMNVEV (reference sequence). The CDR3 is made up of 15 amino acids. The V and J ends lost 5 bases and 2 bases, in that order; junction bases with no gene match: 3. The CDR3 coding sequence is TGTGCCAGCAGTAGACTAGCGGGCGCCTACAATGAGCAGTTCTTC. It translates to CASSRLAGAYNEQFF.

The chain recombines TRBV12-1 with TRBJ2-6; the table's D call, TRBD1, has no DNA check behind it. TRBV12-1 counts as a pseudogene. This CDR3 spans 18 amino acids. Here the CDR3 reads CASSGPRDREFGANVLTF. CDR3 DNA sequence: TGTGCCAGCAGCGGCCCCCGGGACAGGGAGTTCGGGGCCAACGTCCTGACTTTC.